These 30 T cell receptor beta chains were all obtained from the same sample, sequenced in a study of blood T cell repertoires in COVID-19. Measured with immunoSEQ multiplex PCR; TCRdb has only the in-frame clones, and not every one. This repertoire shows around 19,000 clones, less than 95% found once; its top ten account for 3.5% to 5%. Sequenced: peripheral blood. All receptors come from a human donor in a cohort sampled during active COVID-19.

The V gene is TRBV18, the J gene TRBJ2-1; D unclear. V shed 5 bases and J shed 6 bases, with 11 bases lying between them. Germline values: CDR1 KGHSH, CDR2 LQKENI. This CDR3 region has 13 residues. The DNA for the CDR3 is TGTGCCAGCTCAACAATAGCTTCCAATGAGCAGTTCTTC. Its translation is CASSTIASNEQFF.

V gene TRBV11-3 combines with J gene TRBJ1-2; D remains unclear. CDR1 is SGHNT and CDR2 is YENEEA in the germline V gene. The V gene lost 5 bases and the J gene lost 4 bases, with 20 bases spanning the gap. The CDR3 is 16 amino acids. DNA for the CDR3: TGTGCCAGCAGCCCCCTAGGAGCAATATACTTCTATGGCTACACCTTC. Amino acid sequence: CASSPLGAIYFYGYTF.

The chain links TRBV5-1 to TRBJ2-5; TRBD1 matches 8 bases. Germline values: CDR1 SGHRS, CDR2 YFSETQ. This CDR3 region has 14 residues. Trimming took 4 bases from V and 5 from J; bases not matched to a gene: 7. The CDR3 protein is CASSAGQASETQYF. DNA of the CDR3: TGCGCCAGCAGCGCGGGACAGGCATCGGAGACCCAGTACTTC.

The CDR3 here is CASSTGMDYGYTF. CDR3 DNA: TGTGCCAGCAGTACAGGGATGGACTATGGCTACACCTTC. V usage is TRBV28 and J usage is TRBJ1-2; tentatively, D is TRBD1 (6 bases). The germline CDR1 and CDR2 sequences are MDHEN and SYDVKM. V shed 5 bases and J shed 3 bases, with 10 bases lying between them. This CDR3 spans 13 amino acids.

CDR3 sequence reads: CASSLLASAPDTQYF. The DNA for the CDR3 is TGTGCCAGCAGCTTACTAGCTTCGGCCCCAGATACGCAGTATTTT. The rearrangement links TRBV11-3 to TRBJ2-3, with a weak D call TRBD2 (5 bases). With 2 bases removed from V and 4 bases from J, the gap between germline ends came to 13 bases. CDR3 length: 15 amino acids. Germline V gene lookup returns CDR1 SGHNT and CDR2 YENEEA.

V usage is TRBV4-1 and J usage is TRBJ1-5, with 8 bases that match TRBD1. Per the germline V gene, CDR1 is MGHRA and CDR2 is YSYEKL. V lost 4 bases and J lost 5; bases outside the gene matches: 7. CDR3 size: 15 residues. CDR3 sequence reads: CASSPTGTGHQPQHF. The CDR3 nucleotides are TGCGCCAGCAGCCCAACCGGGACAGGACATCAGCCCCAGCATTTT.

CDR3: CASSPPFGGQVRLQLGASPLHF. CDR3 nucleotide sequence: TGTGCCAGCAGCCCCCCCTTCGGTGGGCAGGTGCGACTTCAATTAGGGGCTTCACCCCTCCACTTT. The gene calls are TRBV3-1 (or the pseudogene TRBV3-2) and TRBJ1-6; possible D gene TRBD1, 5 bases. Germline CDR1 is LGHDT and CDR2 is YNNKEL (reference sequence). Between the trimmed V and J ends, which lost 4 bases and 9 bases, there was a span of 37 bases. The CDR3 spans 22 residues.

J is TRBJ1-2 and V is TRBV9; D gene unclear. V was pared by 0 bases and J by 6 bases, with 15 bases between. The CDR3 has 15 residues. CDR1 SGDLS and CDR2 YYNGEE come from the germline V gene. The DNA for the CDR3 is TGTGCCAGCAGCGTAGGTACGATCTATTTGGATGGCTACACCTTC. Translation gives CASSVGTIYLDGYTF.

This chain uses TRBV9 with TRBJ2-3; TRBD2 matches at 10 bases. There are 18 residues in the CDR3. The germline CDR1 and CDR2 sequences are SGDLS and YYNGEE. V shed 0 bases, J shed 2 bases, and the junction held 9 bases outside the gene matches. CDR3 nucleotide sequence: TGTGCCAGCAGCGTAGAGTCTAGCGGGGGCCTTTTCACAGATACGCAGTATTTT. Amino acids: CASSVESSGGLFTDTQYF.

The chain carries TRBV5-1 and TRBJ2-1, with D possibly TRBD2 on 5 matching bases. There are 15 residues in the CDR3. V was shortened by 2 bases and J by 9 bases, with 18 bases between the two germline ends. Germline V lookup: CDR1 SGHRS, CDR2 YFSETQ. The CDR3 coding sequence is TGCGCCAGCAGCTTTGTTACTCCGGAGGAAAGTGAGCAGTTCTTC. Residues: CASSFVTPEESEQFF.

V usage is TRBV7-9 and J usage is TRBJ1-3; D might be TRBD1 (5 bases). Germline assignment: CDR1 SEHNR and CDR2 FQNEAQ (reference sequence). This CDR3 has 13 residues. The V end was cut by 4 bases, the J end by 8 bases, with 12 bases between. Here the CDR3 DNA reads TGTGCCAGCAGCTCGCAGGGAAGGGACACCATATATTTT. Protein sequence: CASSSQGRDTIYF.

The chain couples TRBV5-6 to TRBJ1-2; the D gene is possibly TRBD1 (6 bases). V lost 0 bases to trimming and J lost 3 bases, with 9 bases between them. Germline CDR1 is SGHDT and CDR2 is YYEEEE. This CDR3 comprises 14 residues. The CDR3 DNA is TGTGCCAGCAGCTTGGGACAGGAGGACTATGGCTACACCTTC. Translating gives CASSLGQEDYGYTF.

This clone was detected a few times. V usage is TRBV18 and J usage is TRBJ1-1; TRBD1 might be the D (5 bases). V dropped 4 bases and J dropped 0 bases, with 9 bases sitting between them. The germline V gene has CDR1 KGHSH and CDR2 LQKENI. This CDR3 has 14 residues. As DNA, the CDR3 is TGTGCCAGCTCACTAACGACAGTGAACACTGAAGCTTTCTTT. It is translated as CASSLTTVNTEAFF.

The chain joins TRBV18 to TRBJ2-3, with D tentatively TRBD2 (6 bases). This CDR3 region has 15 residues. Trimming took off 3 bases at V and 4 bases at J, with 14 bases between the two ends. Germline lookup yields CDR1 KGHSH and CDR2 LQKENI. CDR3 sequence (DNA): TGTGCCAGCTCACCTAGGAGGGACGCTTCAGATACGCAGTATTTT. It codes for CASSPRRDASDTQYF.

The genes are TRBV5-4 and TRBJ1-2, with 11 bases fitting TRBD1. Trimming removed 4 bases from V and 4 bases from J; junction bases left unmatched: 6. Germline CDR1 and CDR2: SGHNT and YYREEE (reference sequence). The CDR3 extends over 15 amino acids. The chain's CDR3 is CASSLRDRGVYGYTF. Here the CDR3 DNA reads TGTGCCAGCAGCCTCAGGGACAGGGGGGTCTATGGCTACACCTTC.

The chain uses TRBV2 and TRBJ2-6; 7 bases are shared with TRBD1. Germline CDR1 is SNHLY and CDR2 is FYNNEI. CDR3 length equals 16 residues. After removal of 8 bases from V and 2 bases from J, the junction contained 9 bases not matched to a gene. The CDR3 sequence is CASQTGFGAGANVLTF. The CDR3 coding sequence is TGTGCCAGCCAGACAGGGTTCGGCGCTGGGGCCAACGTCCTGACTTTC.

The chain uses TRBV3-1 (or the pseudogene TRBV3-2) and TRBJ2-1, with a possible D match to TRBD2 (5 bases). Germline CDR1 reads LGHDT; CDR2 reads YNNKEL (reference sequence). V lost 1 base and J 15 bases, leaving 16 bases between the germline ends. The CDR3 is 13 residues long. The CDR3 DNA reads TGTGCCAGCAGCCAAGTGGTTTTAGAGGGTCCGTTCTTC. Its protein is CASSQVVLEGPFF.

The J gene is TRBJ2-5, the V gene TRBV7-2; 10 bases are a match to TRBD2. V trimming: 1 base; J trimming: 5 bases; junction bases outside the gene matches: 1. The germline V gene encodes CDR1 SGHTA and CDR2 FQGNSA. CDR3 length equals 14 residues. The CDR3 protein is CASSLEAGGETQYF. CDR3 DNA sequence: TGTGCCAGCAGCTTAGAAGCGGGGGGGGAGACCCAGTACTTC.

The rearrangement uses TRBV3-1 (or the pseudogene TRBV3-2) and TRBJ2-5; 10 bases are a match to TRBD2. The CDR3 consists of 15 residues. J lost 5 bases, V lost 5 bases, and 8 bases had no gene match. Germline loops: CDR1 LGHDT, CDR2 YNNKEL (reference sequence). CDR3 residues: CASSSGGERRETQYF. DNA of the CDR3: TGTGCCAGCAGCAGCGGGGGGGAAAGGAGGGAGACCCAGTACTTC.

This chain uses TRBV7-2 with TRBJ2-1; possible D gene TRBD1, 7 bases. This CDR3 is built from 16 residues. Germline CDR1 and CDR2: SGHTA and FQGNSA. V was shortened by 1 base and J by 3 bases, with 13 bases between the two germline ends. The CDR3 reads CASSLGGGGGYNEQFF. CDR3 DNA sequence: TGTGCCAGCAGCTTAGGAGGAGGGGGCGGCTACAATGAGCAGTTCTTC.

The chain carries TRBV7-3 and TRBJ2-3, with D perhaps matching TRBD2 (6 bases). Germline CDR1 is SGHTA and CDR2 is FQGTGA. V was pared by 3 bases and J by 0 bases, with 10 bases between. There are 15 residues in the CDR3. The CDR3 region has the DNA TGTGCCAGCAGCTTCGGGGGACCTAGCACAGATACGCAGTATTTT. Residues: CASSFGGPSTDTQYF.

This CDR3 is CASSPEGSSNEQFF. CDR3 DNA: TGCGCCAGCAGCCCCGAGGGCAGCTCTAATGAGCAGTTCTTC. V gene TRBV5-1 combines with J gene TRBJ2-1; the D gene is possibly TRBD2 (5 bases). Germline CDR1 reads SGHRS; CDR2 reads YFSETQ. The V end lost 4 bases, the J end lost 7 bases, and 15 bases lay between the germline ends. The CDR3 is 14 amino acids.

This chain uses TRBV27 with TRBJ2-3, with TRBD2 matching over 7 bases. CDR1 is MNHEY, CDR2 SMNVEV, per germline (reference sequence). The V gene end was trimmed by 7 bases and the J gene end by 5 bases; junction bases not matched to a gene: 6. This CDR3 has 13 amino acids. Here the CDR3 DNA reads TGTGCCAGCACGTCATGGGGGGGAGATACGCAGTATTTT. As protein: CASTSWGGDTQYF.

This chain joins TRBV19 and TRBJ2-1; TRBD2 agrees at 7 bases. The V segment lost 10 bases and the J segment 8 bases; nucleotides outside the gene matches: 17. The V gene's germline CDR1 is LNHDA and CDR2 SQIVND (reference sequence). CDR3 length: 15 residues. The DNA of the CDR3 is TGTGCCACCAAACTAGCGACGTACAAGATCGATGAGCAGTTCTTC. It encodes CATKLATYKIDEQFF.

The rearrangement joins TRBV4-3 to TRBJ2-2; D unresolved. CDR1 is LGHNA and CDR2 is YSLEER in the germline V gene. CDR3 length: 14 residues. V was cut by 0 bases and J by 4 bases, with 6 bases left in between. CDR3 nucleotides: TGCGCCAGCAGCCAAGATCAGATCACCGGGGAGCTGTTTTTT. As protein: CASSQDQITGELFF.

The rearrangement joins TRBV12-5 to TRBJ2-5; 8 bases match TRBD2. The germline V gene has CDR1 LGHNT and CDR2 FRNRAP. The CDR3 has 18 amino acids. The trim removed 6 bases at V and 4 bases at J, leaving 19 bases unmatched. CDR3 in amino acids: CASGPGWSGRAGIETQYF. In nucleotides, the CDR3 is TGTGCTAGTGGCCCTGGGTGGTCCGGGAGGGCCGGGATAGAGACCCAGTACTTC.

The gene calls are TRBV5-1 and TRBJ1-5, with no clear D. This CDR3 has 13 residues. Germline V gene data show CDR1 as SGHRS and CDR2 as YFSETQ. V shed 2 bases and J shed 4 bases, with 7 bases lying between them. Here the CDR3 reads CASSLGLNQPQHF. The CDR3 DNA follows: TGCGCCAGCAGCTTAGGACTAAATCAGCCCCAGCATTTT.

The chain uses TRBV6-4 and TRBJ2-4; 7 positions match TRBD2. The CDR3 extends over 16 amino acids. Germline CDR1 MRHNA, CDR2 SNTAGT. V was pared by 3 bases and J by 0 bases, with 5 bases of the junction left unmatched. The CDR3: CASSDGSGLAKNIQYF. DNA for the CDR3: TGTGCCAGCAGTGATGGTAGCGGGTTAGCCAAAAACATTCAGTACTTC.

This rearrangement joins TRBV6-2 or TRBV6-3 to TRBJ2-3, with TRBD2 matching 7 bases. V lost 5 bases to trimming and J lost 3 bases; unmatched junction nucleotides: 2. This CDR3 has 13 amino acids. The germline gives CDR1 MNHEY, CDR2 SVGEGT. The CDR3 coding sequence is TGTGCCAGCAGTCTAGCGGCGACAGATACGCAGTATTTT. Amino acid sequence: CASSLAATDTQYF.

The V and J genes are TRBV19 and TRBJ2-6; weak D call: TRBD2 (7 bases). V lost 5 bases and J 1 base, leaving 15 bases between the germline ends. Germline lookup yields CDR1 LNHDA and CDR2 SQIVND (reference sequence). The CDR3 length is 17 residues. Here the CDR3 reads CASSYGGHTSGANVLTF. The CDR3 DNA is TGTGCCAGTAGTTACGGGGGGCATACTTCTGGGGCCAACGTCCTGACTTTC.